This T cell receptor beta chain was profiled in a study of cytomegalovirus exposure and HLA in healthy donors. About the study: The study placed 70% to 90% of its roughly 410 genotyped donors in the Caucasian-associated ancestry cluster.

The primer mix had 60 Vbeta and 13 Jbeta primers. Repertoires were generated with immunoSEQ multiplex PCR, while TCRdb's copy carries only in-frame clones and drops some. Counted here are about 110,000 clones, 60% to 80% occurring once; the ten biggest clones make up 8.6%. Points from the study as a whole: Later on, an analysis found that several of the most significant clusters appeared to be linked to common viral pathogens, which included parvovirus B19.

As to this clone: Its antigen remains unknown. Other nucleotide sequences from this sample produce the same CDR3.

The germline V gene encodes CDR1 MNHEY and CDR2 SVGAGI. V was clipped by 0 bases and J by 1 base, with 9 bases between them. This CDR3 has 16 residues. The sequence came from a woman in her thirties or forties in good health and CMV-seropositive. The source material was PBMCs. The chain links TRBV6-5 to TRBJ2-2; possible D gene TRBD1, 6 bases. CDR3 bases: TGTGCCAGCAGTTACTCGATGGGACAGAACACCGGGGAGCTGTTTTTT. This sequence encodes CASSYSMGQNTGELFF.